This section outlines one TCR beta chain sequence together with its context. Both iRepertoire HTBI primers and Arm-PCR of CDR3 regions were used to build the TCR beta libraries. TCRdb re-derived calls from the multiplex PCR reads in MiXCR, one entry per CDR3 protein. The table lists 700,000 or so distinct CDR3 sequences, about 32% of them singletons. Regarding time point: persistent/refractory GD, antithyroid drugs over 5 years with positive TRAb. Construction of the TCR library relied on RNA isolated from PBMCs. The data are from a study of regulatory T cells in long-lasting Graves disease. The receptor's source is a female donor with Graves disease. Sequencing was performed on peripheral blood mononuclear cells (PBMCs), taken when the disease was refractory, from a patient treated with antithyroid drugs.

CDR3 coding DNA: TGCGCCAGCAGCGCGAGGGACAGTAGCTCCTATAATTCACCCCTCCACTTT. It translates to CASSARDSSSYNSPLHF. The chain combines TRBV5-1 with TRBJ1-6; 7 bases are shared with TRBD1. The germline CDR1 and CDR2 sequences are SGHRS and YFSETQ. This CDR3 comprises 17 residues. With 4 bases clipped from V and 0 bases from J, the junction kept 7 bases outside the gene matches. Filled out from reference TRBV5-1 and TRBJ1-6, the complete variable domain reads KAGVTQTPRYLIKTRGQQVTLSCSPISGHRSVSWYQQTPGQGLQFLFEYFSETQRNKGNFPGRFSGRQFSNSRSEMNVSTLELGDSALYLCASSARDSSSYNSPLHFGNGTRLTVT.